A selection of T cell receptor beta chains follows, all from one sample in a study of T cells after posttransplantation cyclophosphamide. TCRdb's table, derived via immunoSEQ multiplex PCR, lists solely in-frame clones and lacks some. The data show 1,500 or so clones, approximately 80% seen once. Here the sequenced sample was CD4+ T cells sorted from PBMCs, taken more than 220 days after allogeneic stem cell transplant with posttransplant cyclophosphamide. The source of these receptors is a female patient over 55 who received an allogeneic stem cell transplant from an unrelated donor, was CMV-positive, and had acute GVHD only. Some T cells may be provided by the graft donor. Both conserved end residues are part of each CDR3. The D gene is left open where the match is weak. Size is omitted from some rows. Given values are once, few, many or a class for expanded clones.

-	TRBV7-6	TRBD1	TRBJ1-5	TGTGCCAGCAGCCCAAAAAGGGGACAGGGTGCCAATCAGCCCCAGCATTTT	CASSPKRGQGANQPQHF
-	TRBV11-2	-	TRBJ2-7	TGTGCCAGCAGCTTAGGGGGGTGGGGGGAGCGAAACGAGCAGTACTTC	CASSLGGWGERNEQYF
-	TRBV28	TRBD1	TRBJ2-7	TGTGCCAGCAGGGCTGGGACAGGTGCCAAGAGGGAGCAGTACTTC	CASRAGTGAKREQYF
-	TRBV5-1	TRBD1	TRBJ2-5	TGCGCCAGCAGAACCACACCGGGACAGGGGTCGGAGACCCAGTACTTC	CASRTTPGQGSETQYF
-	TRBV5-6	-	TRBJ2-7	TGTGCCAGCAGCTTACGAGGCTACGAGCAGTACTTC	CASSLRGYEQYF
-	TRBV5-1	TRBD2	TRBJ2-5	TGCGCCAGTAACTTGGGACTAGCGGGGGGACCTCAAGAGACCCAGTACTTC	CASNLGLAGGPQETQYF
-	TRBV5-4	TRBD2	TRBJ2-2	TGTGCCAGCAGCAGCCTTAGGATGACTAGCGGTAACACCGGGGAGCTGTTTTTT	CASSSLRMTSGNTGELFF
once	TRBV5-1	TRBD2	TRBJ2-1	TGCGCCAGCAGCCCCTCCGGGACTAGGAATGAGCAGTTCTTC	CASSPSGTRNEQFF
-	TRBV11-3	TRBD2	TRBJ2-5	TGTGCCAGCAGCTTACTAGCGGGAGAGACCCAGTACTTC	CASSLLAGETQYF
once	TRBV19	-	TRBJ2-1	TGTGCCAGTAGTGGGCCCTGGGGCGGTGAGCAGTTCTTC	CASSGPWGGEQFF
-	TRBV14	-	TRBJ1-6	TGTGCCAGCAGCCAAGACCGGGGGGCTTATTCACCCCTCCACTTT	CASSQDRGAYSPLHF
-	TRBV28	TRBD2	TRBJ2-7	TGTGCCTCGGGACTAGCGGGAAACTACGAGCAGTACTTC	CASGLAGNYEQYF
few	TRBV7-9	-	TRBJ2-4	TGTGCCAGCAGCCCCCCACTAGACTGGAACATTCAGTACTTC	CASSPPLDWNIQYF
-	TRBV7-2	-	TRBJ2-4	TGTGCCAGCAGCTTTCGGCGGGGGCAGGACATTCAGTACTTC	CASSFRRGQDIQYF
-	TRBV29-1	-	TRBJ2-7	TGCAGCGTTGAAGAGGGCAGATACGAGCAGTACTTC	CSVEEGRYEQYF
few	TRBV7-6	-	TRBJ1-2	TGTGCCAGCAGCGGTACAGGAATTGGAGGCTACACCTTC	CASSGTGIGGYTF
few	TRBV2	-	TRBJ2-2	TGTGCCAGCACGGGCAGGGGCAACACCGGGGAGCTGTTTTTT	CASTGRGNTGELFF
once	TRBV19	TRBD1	TRBJ2-5	TGTGCCAGTAGTATTTCTGGGACAGGGCGGGAGACCCAGTACTTC	CASSISGTGRETQYF
-	TRBV6-5	TRBD1	TRBJ1-1	TGTGCCAGCCGGCCGGGACAGATGAACACTGAAGCTTTCTTT	CASRPGQMNTEAFF
-	TRBV6-5	-	TRBJ2-2	TGTGCCAGCAGTCCCTGGCGGGGAAACACCGGGGAGCTGTTTTTT	CASSPWRGNTGELFF
-	TRBV19	TRBD1	TRBJ1-2	TGTGCCAGTAGACCTAAGGTACAGGGGGCGTCCGGCTACACCTTC	CASRPKVQGASGYTF
-	TRBV27	-	TRBJ1-1	TGTGCCAGCAGTTTAGGGGGCAGCACTGAAGCTTTCTTT	CASSLGGSTEAFF
-	TRBV30	TRBD2	TRBJ2-7	TGTGCCTGGGGGAGGGGCGGAGCGGGAGGGTTCGAGCAGTACTTC	CAWGRGGAGGFEQYF